This TCR beta chain was identified during a study of identical twins. Through template switching, a universal primer site was introduced, and the cDNA contained unique molecular identifiers. TCRdb fed the 5' RACE reads into MiXCR, producing one record per CDR3 protein. The table has 750,000 to 950,000 distinct CDR3 sequences, 9% to 15% seen once; the top ten hold under 2%. No donor was unhealthy or non-Caucasian. Germline CDR1 reads DFQATT; CDR2 reads SNEGSKA (reference sequence). Between the trimmed V and J ends, which lost 2 bases and 10 bases, there was a span of 15 bases. This CDR3 contains 14 residues. This clonotype was observed a handful of times. This sample also appeared in a second study, on yellow fever vaccine responses in identical twins.

The sequence came from a woman younger than 35 in good health. The sample comprised PBMCs. The chain uses TRBV20-1 and TRBJ1-6; D is perhaps TRBD1 (6 bases). CDR3 coding DNA: TGCAGTGCTAGATCAGGAACAGGGACATCACCCCTCCACTTT. It codes for CSARSGTGTSPLHF.